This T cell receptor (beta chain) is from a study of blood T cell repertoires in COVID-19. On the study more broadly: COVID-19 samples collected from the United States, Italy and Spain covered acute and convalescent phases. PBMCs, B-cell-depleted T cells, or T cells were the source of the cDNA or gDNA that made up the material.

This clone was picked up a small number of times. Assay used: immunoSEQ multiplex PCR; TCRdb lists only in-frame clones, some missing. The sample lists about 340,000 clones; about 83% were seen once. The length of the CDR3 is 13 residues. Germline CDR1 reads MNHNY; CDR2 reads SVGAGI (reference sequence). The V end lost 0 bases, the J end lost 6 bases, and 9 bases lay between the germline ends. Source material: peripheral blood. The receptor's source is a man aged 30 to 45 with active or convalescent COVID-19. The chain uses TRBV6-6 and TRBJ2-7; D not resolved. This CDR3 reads CASSYSSVPEQYF. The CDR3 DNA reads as TGTGCCAGCAGTTACTCGTCGGTTCCCGAGCAGTACTTC.